A selection of T cell receptor beta chains follows, all from one sample in a study of T-cell memory formation after mild COVID-19. Using its own MiXCR run on the 5' RACE reads, TCRdb lists one record per CDR3 protein. The sample lists around 300,000 distinct CDR3 sequences; roughly 15% were seen once. Material: PBMCs or a T cell subset sorted from them (not recorded which). The receptor set was obtained from a man younger than 35 who had mild COVID-19 (a few samples of this study predate the infection). Cell type and time point are not known. The CDR3 runs from the conserved cysteine through the conserved F or W. Fields, in order: CDR3 DNA, CDR3 protein, CDR3 length, clone size, V gene, D gene, J gene. D genes are given only for firm matches. Expanded clones get a size class; other rows say once, few or many, or leave the size out.

TGTGCCAGCAGCCCCAGGACAGGGACCGGGGAGCTGTTTTTT,CASSPRTGTGELFF,14,many,TRBV7-2,TRBD1,TRBJ2-2
TGCAGCGTTGTAACAGTCCTACTCGGCTACACCTTC,CSVVTVLLGYTF,12,few,TRBV29-1,-,TRBJ1-2
TGTGCCAGCAGTCTACTGGGGACCAATGAGCAGTTCTTC,CASSLLGTNEQFF,13,-,TRBV7-9,-,TRBJ2-1
TGCGCCAGCAGCCAAGATTCCCACGAGACTGCCTACACCATATATTTT,CASSQDSHETAYTIYF,16,once,TRBV4-3,-,TRBJ1-3
TGTGCCAGCAGCTTAAATTCAGGGTATCTTGCCTCTGGGGCCAACGTCCTGACTTTC,CASSLNSGYLASGANVLTF,19,-,TRBV7-3,-,TRBJ2-6
TGCGCCAGCAGCCAAGATGGCGCGGGGGCTTACAATGAGCAGTTCTTC,CASSQDGAGAYNEQFF,16,few,TRBV4-3,-,TRBJ2-1
TGCAGTGCTCCACCGAAAGCCTATGGCTACACCTTC,CSAPPKAYGYTF,12,few,TRBV20-1,-,TRBJ1-2
TGTGCCAGCAGCATGCCGGGATACCAGTACTTC,CASSMPGYQYF,11,-,TRBV7-9,-,TRBJ2-5
TGTGCCAGCAGCCAACGGGACAGTGGGACCGGGGAGCTGTTTTTT,CASSQRDSGTGELFF,15,few,TRBV7-3,TRBD1,TRBJ2-2
TGCGCCAGCAGCCAAGATCCAGGCCGCGGCTACGAGCAGTACTTC,CASSQDPGRGYEQYF,15,many,TRBV4-3,-,TRBJ2-7
TGTGCCAGCAAAGGGGTCAGGGGAGTATACGAGCAGTACTTC,CASKGVRGVYEQYF,14,-,TRBV2,-,TRBJ2-7
TGTGCCAGCAGCTTAACGGACGGTTGGAGTACGCAGTATTTT,CASSLTDGWSTQYF,14,few,TRBV7-3,-,TRBJ2-3
TGTGCCATCAGTGAGAGAGGGGGACTTCAGGCCTACGAGCAGTACTTC,CAISERGGLQAYEQYF,16,many,TRBV10-3,-,TRBJ2-7
TGCAGCGTGGGCCCGGGACAGGGAAAACTGTTTTTT,CSVGPGQGKLFF,12,many,TRBV29-1,TRBD1,TRBJ1-4
TGTGCCAGCAGTTTTTGGACACCCTACGAGCAGTACTTC,CASSFWTPYEQYF,13,hyperexpanded,TRBV12-3/TRBV12-4,-,TRBJ2-7
TGTGCCAGCTCACCTACAGACAAAACAGATACGCAGTATTTT,CASSPTDKTDTQYF,14,-,TRBV18,-,TRBJ2-3
TGCGCCAGCAGCCAAGTGAATAGCCCCGAGCAGTTCTTC,CASSQVNSPEQFF,13,-,TRBV4-1,-,TRBJ2-1
TGTGCCACCCGCTCACTGATGAACACTGAAGCTTTCTTT,CATRSLMNTEAFF,13,-,TRBV24-1,-,TRBJ1-1
TGTGCCACCGCACAGGGACGTGGCTACACCTTC,CATAQGRGYTF,11,few,TRBV3-2,-,TRBJ1-2
TGTGCCAGCAGTTTCGCCGGGCTATCTTACGAGCAGTACTTC,CASSFAGLSYEQYF,14,-,TRBV6-2/TRBV6-3,-,TRBJ2-7
TGTGCCAGCAGCCTTGGGGGGTTTCGGCAGTATTTT,CASSLGGFRQYF,12,-,TRBV7-9,-,TRBJ2-3
TGTGCCAGCAGTGAGTTTGGGACTAGCGGGGTAGAGACCCAGTACTTC,CASSEFGTSGVETQYF,16,-,TRBV2,TRBD2,TRBJ2-5
TGCGCCAGCAGCAGGACAGTCCAGGGGCAAGAGACCCAGTACTTC,CASSRTVQGQETQYF,15,-,TRBV5-1,-,TRBJ2-5
TGTGCCAGCAGTTCGGACGGGGGCAACTACGAGCAGTACTTC,CASSSDGGNYEQYF,14,-,TRBV12-3/TRBV12-4,-,TRBJ2-7
TGTGCCAGCAGCTTAGTTTTAACAGACTACGAGCAGTACTTC,CASSLVLTDYEQYF,14,-,TRBV7-9,-,TRBJ2-7
TGTGCCAGCCGGATCGGGGAAGATCAGCCCCAGCATTTT,CASRIGEDQPQHF,13,-,TRBV19,-,TRBJ1-5
TGTGCCAGCAGCTTAGCGCTTCAGGGGTCGTACGAGCAGTACTTC,CASSLALQGSYEQYF,15,few,TRBV7-2,-,TRBJ2-7
TGTGCCAGCAGCGCGACAGGGGACATTACAGATACGCAGTATTTT,CASSATGDITDTQYF,15,few,TRBV9,TRBD1,TRBJ2-3
TGCAGTGCTAGGGGGCAAGGCGCCTACGAGCAGTACTTC,CSARGQGAYEQYF,13,many,TRBV20-1,-,TRBJ2-7
TGCGCCAGCAGCCCTCGGGGTGCGGGGGGCACAGATACGCAGTATTTT,CASSPRGAGGTDTQYF,16,-,TRBV5-1,TRBD2,TRBJ2-3
TGCGCCAGCAGCAAAGAGACACATAATCAGCCCCAGCATTTT,CASSKETHNQPQHF,14,-,TRBV4-1,-,TRBJ1-5
TGTGCCAGCACTATCTATCTGGGAGGCTATGGCTACACCTTC,CASTIYLGGYGYTF,14,-,TRBV6-5,-,TRBJ1-2
TGTGCCACCGGAGGACAGGGTGATCGTTTAGTTGGGGAGCTGTTTTTT,CATGGQGDRLVGELFF,16,few,TRBV10-3,TRBD1,TRBJ2-2
TGTGCCAGCAGCGGACAGGTAGTAGCTAACTATGGCTACACCTTC,CASSGQVVANYGYTF,15,few,TRBV7-2,TRBD1,TRBJ1-2
TGTGCCAGCAGTTACGAGGGCAGGGTCGCGGTAACACCCGGGGAGCTGTTTTTT,CASSYEGRVAVTPGELFF,18,-,TRBV6-2/TRBV6-3,-,TRBJ2-2
TGTGCCACCAGTGATCCCGGGACAGGAGATGAGCAGTTCTTC,CATSDPGTGDEQFF,14,-,TRBV24-1,TRBD1,TRBJ2-1
TGTGCCAGCAGCTTCCCCGGGCATGATGAGCAGTTCTTC,CASSFPGHDEQFF,13,many,TRBV7-9,-,TRBJ2-1
TGTGCCAGCAGCAACAGGGGAGATGAGCAGTTCTTC,CASSNRGDEQFF,12,many,TRBV6-4,TRBD1,TRBJ2-1
TGTGCCAGCAGACCTAATCAGGGGGGATTTCCCGAGAAGCAGTTCTTC,CASRPNQGGFPEKQFF,16,-,TRBV7-2,-,TRBJ2-1
TGTGCCAGCAGCCGCCTGAGTGGAGTCAATCAGCCCCAGCATTTT,CASSRLSGVNQPQHF,15,many,TRBV7-2,-,TRBJ1-5
TGTGCCAGCAGCCGCGAGGGACAGGGGGAGACCCAGTACTTC,CASSREGQGETQYF,14,-,TRBV7-3,TRBD1,TRBJ2-5
TGTGCCAGCAGCTTACGTGAAAACAATCAGCCCCAGCATTTT,CASSLRENNQPQHF,14,-,TRBV11-2,-,TRBJ1-5
TGCGCCAGCAGCCAAAACCGGGCAGGGCGCGATACGCAGTATTTT,CASSQNRAGRDTQYF,15,few,TRBV4-3,-,TRBJ2-3
TGTGCCAGCAGCCCTCGACTGGGGACTAGCGGAACCACAGATACGCAGTATTTT,CASSPRLGTSGTTDTQYF,18,-,TRBV3-1,TRBD2,TRBJ2-3
TGTGCCAACCAAGACTCGAACACCGGGGAGCTGTTTTTT,CANQDSNTGELFF,13,many,TRBV12-3/TRBV12-4,-,TRBJ2-2
TGTGCCAGCAGCCATCCGGGCTTGGAGACCCAGTACTTC,CASSHPGLETQYF,13,many,TRBV3-1,-,TRBJ2-5
TGTGCCTGGTCGGGGAACTATGGCTACACCTTC,CAWSGNYGYTF,11,-,TRBV30,-,TRBJ1-2
TGTGCCAGCAGCCAAGTAGGGACAGGGGGTAGAGACAATGAGCAGTTCTTC,CASSQVGTGGRDNEQFF,17,few,TRBV4-2,TRBD1,TRBJ2-1
TGTGCCAGCAGTTTATTATCGGGGGCGAACACTGAAGCTTTCTTT,CASSLLSGANTEAFF,15,-,TRBV28,-,TRBJ1-1
TGCGCCAGCAGCTTGGCCAACTACGAGCAGTACTTC,CASSLANYEQYF,12,few,TRBV5-1,-,TRBJ2-7
TGTGCCAGCATCCCTGGACTAGCGGCTTCAGATACGCAGTATTTT,CASIPGLAASDTQYF,15,-,TRBV7-9,TRBD2,TRBJ2-3
TGTGCCAGCAGCTCCAGGGGACAGGGGTTGCTTACCTTC,CASSSRGQGLLTF,13,few,TRBV7-8,TRBD1,TRBJ1-2
TGTGCCATCAAGGGGTCAGGGGCAGCCAATGAGCAGTTCTTC,CAIKGSGAANEQFF,14,-,TRBV10-3,-,TRBJ2-1
TGCGCCAGCAGGGCCGGGACAGCGTCTTACAATGAGCAGTTCTTC,CASRAGTASYNEQFF,15,many,TRBV4-3,TRBD1,TRBJ2-1
TGTGCCAGCAGCTTGGGCGAGATGCGGGAGACCCAGTACTTC,CASSLGEMRETQYF,14,few,TRBV7-2,-,TRBJ2-5
TGTGCCAGCTCACCTCAGGATTTCCAAAACACCGGGGAGCTGTTTTTT,CASSPQDFQNTGELFF,16,-,TRBV18,-,TRBJ2-2
TGTGCCAGCACCCTTTCAGGGACGCAAAACTATGGCTACACCTTC,CASTLSGTQNYGYTF,15,once,TRBV12-3/TRBV12-4,-,TRBJ1-2
TGTGCCAGCAGCTTCTTAGTTAGCGGGACCTACAATGAGCAGTTCTTC,CASSFLVSGTYNEQFF,16,many,TRBV7-7,TRBD2,TRBJ2-1
TGTGCCAGCAGCTTAGCGCGACAGGGAAGAAAGACCCAGTACTTC,CASSLARQGRKTQYF,15,-,TRBV7-6,TRBD1,TRBJ2-5